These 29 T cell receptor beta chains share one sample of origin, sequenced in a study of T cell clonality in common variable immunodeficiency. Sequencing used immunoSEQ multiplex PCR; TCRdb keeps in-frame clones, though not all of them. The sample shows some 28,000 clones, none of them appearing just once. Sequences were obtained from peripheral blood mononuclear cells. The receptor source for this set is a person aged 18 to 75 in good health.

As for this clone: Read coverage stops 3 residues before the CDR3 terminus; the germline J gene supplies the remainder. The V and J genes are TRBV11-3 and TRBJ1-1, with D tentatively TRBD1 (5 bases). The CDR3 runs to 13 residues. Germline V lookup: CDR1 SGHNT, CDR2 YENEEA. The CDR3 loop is CASSQGEGQEAFF. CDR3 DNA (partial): TGTGCCAGCAGCCAAGGGGAGGGGCAAGAA. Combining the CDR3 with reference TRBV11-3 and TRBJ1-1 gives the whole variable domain EAGVVQSPRYKIIEKKQPVAFWCNPISGHNTLYWYLQNLGQGPELLIRYENEEAVDDSQLPKDRFSAERLKGVDSTLKIQPAELGDSAVYLCASSQGEGQEAFFGQGTRLTVV.

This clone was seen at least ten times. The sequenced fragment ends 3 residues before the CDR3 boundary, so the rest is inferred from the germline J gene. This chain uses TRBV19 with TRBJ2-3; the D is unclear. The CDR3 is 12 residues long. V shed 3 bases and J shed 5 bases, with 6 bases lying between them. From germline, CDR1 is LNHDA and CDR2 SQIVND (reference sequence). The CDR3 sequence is CASSISGDTQYF. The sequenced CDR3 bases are TGTGCCAGTAGTATCTCAGGAGATACG. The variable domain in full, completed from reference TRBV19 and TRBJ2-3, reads DGGITQSPKYLFRKEGQNVTLSCEQNLNHDAMYWYRQDPGQGLRLIYYSQIVNDFQKGDIAEGYSVSREKKESFPLTVTSAQKNPTAFYLCASSISGDTQYFGPGTRLTVL.

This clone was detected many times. The sequenced CDR3 bases are TGTGCCAGCAGCTTCTCGGTAAATGAG. Its translation is CASSFSVNE. The CDR3 reads in full as CASSFSVNEQFF. The chain employs TRBV5-6 and TRBJ2-1, with D unresolved. The CDR3 end is not reached by the read, which stops 3 residues before it; the germline J gene fills it in. This CDR3 is 12 amino acids long. Germline CDR1 reads SGHDT; CDR2 reads YYEEEE. V lost 2 bases, J lost 7 bases, and 7 bases lay in between.

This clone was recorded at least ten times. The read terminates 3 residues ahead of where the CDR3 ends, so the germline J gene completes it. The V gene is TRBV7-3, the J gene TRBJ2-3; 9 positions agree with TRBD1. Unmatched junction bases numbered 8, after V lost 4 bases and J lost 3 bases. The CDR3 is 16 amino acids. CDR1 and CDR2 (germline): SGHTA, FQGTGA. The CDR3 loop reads CASSSRDRDITDTQYF. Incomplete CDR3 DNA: TGTGCCAGCAGCTCCCGGGACAGGGATATAACAGATACG. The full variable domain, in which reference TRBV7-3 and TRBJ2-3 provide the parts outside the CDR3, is GAGVSQTPSNKVTEKGKYVELRCDPISGHTALYWYRQSLGQGPEFLIYFQGTGAADDSGLPNDRFFAVRPEGSVSTLKIQRTERGDSAVYLCASSSRDRDITDTQYFGPGTRLTVL.

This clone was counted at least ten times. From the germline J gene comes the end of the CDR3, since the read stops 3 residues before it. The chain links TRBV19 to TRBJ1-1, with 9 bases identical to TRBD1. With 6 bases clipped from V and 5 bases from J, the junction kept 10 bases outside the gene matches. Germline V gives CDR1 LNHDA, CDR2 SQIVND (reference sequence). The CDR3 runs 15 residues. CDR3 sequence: CASSRSRTGDTEAFF. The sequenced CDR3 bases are TGTGCCAGTAGCCGCTCCCGGACAGGGGATACTGAA. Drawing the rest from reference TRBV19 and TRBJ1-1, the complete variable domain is DGGITQSPKYLFRKEGQNVTLSCEQNLNHDAMYWYRQDPGQGLRLIYYSQIVNDFQKGDIAEGYSVSREKKESFPLTVTSAQKNPTAFYLCASSRSRTGDTEAFFGQGTRLTVV.

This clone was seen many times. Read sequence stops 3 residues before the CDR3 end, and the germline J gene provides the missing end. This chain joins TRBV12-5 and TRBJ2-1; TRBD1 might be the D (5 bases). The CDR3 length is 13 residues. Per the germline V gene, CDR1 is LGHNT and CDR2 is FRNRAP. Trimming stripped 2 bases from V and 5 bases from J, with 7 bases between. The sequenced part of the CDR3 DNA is TGTGCTAGTGGTTTGTTAGGGGACAATGAG. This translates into CASGLLGDNE. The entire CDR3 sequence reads CASGLLGDNEQFF. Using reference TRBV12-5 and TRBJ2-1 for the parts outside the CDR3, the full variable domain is DARVTQTPRHKVTEMGQEVTMRCQPILGHNTVFWYRQTMMQGLELLAYFRNRAPLDDSGMPKDRFSAEMPDATLATLKIQPSEPRDSAVYFCASGLLGDNEQFFGPGTRLTVL.

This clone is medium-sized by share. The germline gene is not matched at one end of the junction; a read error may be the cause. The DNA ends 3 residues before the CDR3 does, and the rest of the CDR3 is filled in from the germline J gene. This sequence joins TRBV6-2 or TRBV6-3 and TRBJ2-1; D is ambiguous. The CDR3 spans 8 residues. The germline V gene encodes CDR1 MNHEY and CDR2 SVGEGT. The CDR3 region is CGNNEQFF. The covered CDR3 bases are TGCGGTAACAATGAG.

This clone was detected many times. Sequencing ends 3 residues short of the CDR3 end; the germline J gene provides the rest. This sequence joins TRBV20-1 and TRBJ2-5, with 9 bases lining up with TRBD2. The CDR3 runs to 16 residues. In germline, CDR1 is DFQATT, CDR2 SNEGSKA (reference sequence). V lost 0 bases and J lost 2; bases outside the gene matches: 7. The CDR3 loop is CSARDYKRGEQETQYF. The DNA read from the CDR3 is TGCAGTGCTAGAGATTATAAGCGGGGGGAACAAGAGACC.

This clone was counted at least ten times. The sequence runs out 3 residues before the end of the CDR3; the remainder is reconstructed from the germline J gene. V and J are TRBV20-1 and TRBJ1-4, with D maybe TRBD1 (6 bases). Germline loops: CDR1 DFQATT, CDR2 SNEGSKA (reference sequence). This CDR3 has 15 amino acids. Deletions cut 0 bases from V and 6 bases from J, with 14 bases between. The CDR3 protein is CSAREYGQTYEKLFF. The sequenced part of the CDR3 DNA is TGCAGTGCTAGAGAGTATGGACAGACTTATGAAAAA.

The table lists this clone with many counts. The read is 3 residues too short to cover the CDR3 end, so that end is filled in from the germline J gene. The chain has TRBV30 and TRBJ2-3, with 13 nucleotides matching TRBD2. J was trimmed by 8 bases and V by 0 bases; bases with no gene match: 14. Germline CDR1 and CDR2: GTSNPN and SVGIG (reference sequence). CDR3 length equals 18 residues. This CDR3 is CAWSVMTSGGPRGSTQYF. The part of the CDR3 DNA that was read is TGTGCCTGGAGTGTAATGACTAGCGGGGGGCCCAGGGGGTCTACG.

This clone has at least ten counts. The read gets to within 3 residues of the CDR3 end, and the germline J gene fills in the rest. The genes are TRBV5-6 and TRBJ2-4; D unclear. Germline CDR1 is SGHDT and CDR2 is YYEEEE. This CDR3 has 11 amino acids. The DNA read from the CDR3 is TGTGCCAGCAGCTTGGGGCTTATT. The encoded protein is CASSLGLI. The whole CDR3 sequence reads CASSLGLIQYF. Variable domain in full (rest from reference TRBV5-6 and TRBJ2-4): DAGVTQSPTHLIKTRGQQVTLRCSPKSGHDTVSWYQQALGQGPQFIFQYYEEEERQRGNFPDRFSGHQFPNYSSELNVNALLLGDSALYLCASSLGLIQYFGAGTRLSVL.

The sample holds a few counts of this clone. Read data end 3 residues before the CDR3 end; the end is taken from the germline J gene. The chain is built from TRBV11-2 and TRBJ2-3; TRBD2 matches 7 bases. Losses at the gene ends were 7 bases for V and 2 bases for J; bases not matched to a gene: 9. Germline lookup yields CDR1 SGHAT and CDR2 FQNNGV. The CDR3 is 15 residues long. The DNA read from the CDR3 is TGTGCCAGCATTGTCAGGGAGGGGCCCACAGATACG. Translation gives CASIVREGPTDT. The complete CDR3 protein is CASIVREGPTDTQYF.

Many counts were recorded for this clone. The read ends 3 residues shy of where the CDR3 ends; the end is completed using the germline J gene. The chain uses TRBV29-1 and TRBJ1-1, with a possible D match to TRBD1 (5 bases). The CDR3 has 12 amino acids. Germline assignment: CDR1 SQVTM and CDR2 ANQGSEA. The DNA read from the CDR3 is TGCAGCGTTGGGGGGGAGTCCAGGGCC. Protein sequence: CSVGGESRA. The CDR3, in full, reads CSVGGESRAAFF.

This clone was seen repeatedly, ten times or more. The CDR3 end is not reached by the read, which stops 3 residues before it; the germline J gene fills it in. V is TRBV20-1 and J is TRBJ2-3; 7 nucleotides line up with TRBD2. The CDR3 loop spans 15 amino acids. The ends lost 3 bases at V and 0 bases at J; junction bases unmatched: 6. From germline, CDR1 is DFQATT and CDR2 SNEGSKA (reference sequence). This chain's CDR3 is CSARHSRGSTDTQYF. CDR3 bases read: TGCAGTGCTAGGCACTCGCGGGGGAGCACAGATACG.

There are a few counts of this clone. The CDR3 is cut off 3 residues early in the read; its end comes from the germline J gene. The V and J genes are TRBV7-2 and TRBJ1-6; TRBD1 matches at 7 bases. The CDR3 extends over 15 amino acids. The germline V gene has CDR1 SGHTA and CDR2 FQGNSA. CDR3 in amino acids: CAAARPGQRNSPLHF. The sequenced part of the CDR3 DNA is TGTGCAGCAGCCCGCCCGGGACAGAGGAATTCACCC.

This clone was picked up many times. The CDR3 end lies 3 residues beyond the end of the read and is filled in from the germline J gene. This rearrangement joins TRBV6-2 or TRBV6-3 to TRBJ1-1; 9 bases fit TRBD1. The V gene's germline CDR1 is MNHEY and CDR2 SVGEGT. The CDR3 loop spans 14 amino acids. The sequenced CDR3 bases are TGTGCCAGCAGTTACTCTAGAGGACAGGGGTAC. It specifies CASSYSRGQGY. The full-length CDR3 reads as CASSYSRGQGYAFF.

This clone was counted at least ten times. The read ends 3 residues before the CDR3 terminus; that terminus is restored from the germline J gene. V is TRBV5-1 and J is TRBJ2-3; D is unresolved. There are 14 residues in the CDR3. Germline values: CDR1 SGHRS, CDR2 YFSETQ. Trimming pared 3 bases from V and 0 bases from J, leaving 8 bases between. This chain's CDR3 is CASSSPTSTDTQYF. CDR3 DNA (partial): TGCGCCAGCAGCTCCCCGACTAGCACAGATACG.

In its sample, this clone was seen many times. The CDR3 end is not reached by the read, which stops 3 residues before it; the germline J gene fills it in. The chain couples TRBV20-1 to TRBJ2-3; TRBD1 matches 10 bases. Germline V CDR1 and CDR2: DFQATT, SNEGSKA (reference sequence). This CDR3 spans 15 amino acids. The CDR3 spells CSARPDRGDQETQYF. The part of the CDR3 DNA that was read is TGCAGTGCTAGACCGGACAGGGGGGACCAAGAGACG.

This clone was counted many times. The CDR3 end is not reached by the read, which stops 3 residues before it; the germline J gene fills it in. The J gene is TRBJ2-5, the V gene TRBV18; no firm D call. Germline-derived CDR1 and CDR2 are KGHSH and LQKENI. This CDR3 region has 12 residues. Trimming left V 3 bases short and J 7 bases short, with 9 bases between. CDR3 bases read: TGTGCCAGCTCACCTGAGGCAACGACC. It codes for CASSPEATT. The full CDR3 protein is CASSPEATTQYF.

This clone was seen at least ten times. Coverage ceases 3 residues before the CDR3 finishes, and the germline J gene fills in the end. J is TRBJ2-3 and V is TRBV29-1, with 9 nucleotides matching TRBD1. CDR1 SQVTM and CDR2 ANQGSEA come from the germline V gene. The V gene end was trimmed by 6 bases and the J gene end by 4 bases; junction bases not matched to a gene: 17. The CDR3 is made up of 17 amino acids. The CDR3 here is CSVETPTWTGEPDTQYF. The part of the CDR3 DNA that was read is TGCAGCGTCGAAACCCCGACTTGGACAGGGGAGCCAGATACG.

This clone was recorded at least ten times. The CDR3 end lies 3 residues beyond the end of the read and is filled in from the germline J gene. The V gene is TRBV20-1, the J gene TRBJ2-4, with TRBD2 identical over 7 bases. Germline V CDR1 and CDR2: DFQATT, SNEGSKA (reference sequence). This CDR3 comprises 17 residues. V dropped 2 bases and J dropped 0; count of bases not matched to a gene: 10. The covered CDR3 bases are TGCAGTGCTAGAATAAACCTAGCGGACCTAGCCAAAAACATT. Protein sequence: CSARINLADLAKNI. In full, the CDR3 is CSARINLADLAKNIQYF.

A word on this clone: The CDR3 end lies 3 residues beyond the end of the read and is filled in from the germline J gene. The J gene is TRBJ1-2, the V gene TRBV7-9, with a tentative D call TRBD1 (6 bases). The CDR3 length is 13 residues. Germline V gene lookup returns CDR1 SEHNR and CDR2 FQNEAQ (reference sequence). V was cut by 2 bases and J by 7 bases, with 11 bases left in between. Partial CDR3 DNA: TGTGCCAGCAGCTTACGAGAAGGGGGTGGC. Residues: CASSLREGGG. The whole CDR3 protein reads CASSLREGGGYTF. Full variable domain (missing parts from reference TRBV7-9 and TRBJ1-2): DTGVSQNPRHKITKRGQNVTFRCDPISEHNRLYWYRQTLGQGPEFLTYFQNEAQLEKSRLLSDRFSAERPKGSFSTLEIQRTEQGDSAMYLCASSLREGGGYTFGSGTRLTVV.

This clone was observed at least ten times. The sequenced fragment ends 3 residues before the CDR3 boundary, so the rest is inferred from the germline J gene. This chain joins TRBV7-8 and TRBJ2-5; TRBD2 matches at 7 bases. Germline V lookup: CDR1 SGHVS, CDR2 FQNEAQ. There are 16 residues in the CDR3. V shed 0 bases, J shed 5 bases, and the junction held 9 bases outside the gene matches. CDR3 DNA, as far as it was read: TGTGCCAGCAGCTTAGCGGGTTGGGTTAGCGGGGAGACC. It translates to CASSLAGWVSGET. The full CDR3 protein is CASSLAGWVSGETQYF.

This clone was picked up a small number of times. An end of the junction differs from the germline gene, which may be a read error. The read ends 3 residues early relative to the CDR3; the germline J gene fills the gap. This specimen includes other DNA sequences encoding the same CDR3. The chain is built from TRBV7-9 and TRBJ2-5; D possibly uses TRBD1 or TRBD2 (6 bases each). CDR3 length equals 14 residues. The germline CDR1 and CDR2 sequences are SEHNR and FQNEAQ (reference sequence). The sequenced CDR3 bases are TGCGCCAGCAGAACACAGGGAGGTACAGAGACC. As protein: CASRTQGGTET. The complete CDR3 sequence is CASRTQGGTETQYF.

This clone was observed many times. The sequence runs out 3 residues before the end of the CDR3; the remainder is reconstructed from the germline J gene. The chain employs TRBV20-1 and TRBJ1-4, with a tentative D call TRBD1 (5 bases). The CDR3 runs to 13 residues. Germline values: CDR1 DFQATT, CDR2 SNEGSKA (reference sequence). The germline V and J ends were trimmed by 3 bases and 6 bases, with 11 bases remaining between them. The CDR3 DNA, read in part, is TGCAGTGCTAGGCGGGGGGTTGATGAAAAA. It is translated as CSARRGVDEK. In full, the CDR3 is CSARRGVDEKLFF.

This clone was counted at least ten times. The CDR3 DNA, read in part, is TGCAGTGCTCCCAGACAAGGCAATCAGCCC. Its protein is CSAPRQGNQP. The complete CDR3 sequence is CSAPRQGNQPQHF. V gene TRBV20-1 combines with J gene TRBJ1-5, with D unclear. The sequence runs out 3 residues before the end of the CDR3; the remainder is reconstructed from the germline J gene. The CDR3 is 13 amino acids. Per germline, CDR1 DFQATT and CDR2 SNEGSKA (reference sequence). V was cut by 5 bases and J by 2 bases, with 10 bases left in between.

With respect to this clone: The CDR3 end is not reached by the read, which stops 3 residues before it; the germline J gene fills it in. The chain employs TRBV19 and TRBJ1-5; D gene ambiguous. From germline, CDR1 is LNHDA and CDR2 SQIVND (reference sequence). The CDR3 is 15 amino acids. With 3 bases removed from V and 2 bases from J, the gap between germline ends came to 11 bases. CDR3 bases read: TGTGCCAGTAGTATGTTCGCGGTCGGCAATCAGCCC. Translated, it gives CASSMFAVGNQP. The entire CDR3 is CASSMFAVGNQPQHF.

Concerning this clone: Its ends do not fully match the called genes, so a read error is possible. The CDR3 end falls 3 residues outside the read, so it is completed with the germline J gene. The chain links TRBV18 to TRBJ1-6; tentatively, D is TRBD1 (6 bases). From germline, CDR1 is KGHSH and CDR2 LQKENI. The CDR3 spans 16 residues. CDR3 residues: CASSPRTSQGNSTLHF. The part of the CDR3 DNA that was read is TGTGCCAGCTCACCGAGGACTTCACAGGGAAATTCAACC.

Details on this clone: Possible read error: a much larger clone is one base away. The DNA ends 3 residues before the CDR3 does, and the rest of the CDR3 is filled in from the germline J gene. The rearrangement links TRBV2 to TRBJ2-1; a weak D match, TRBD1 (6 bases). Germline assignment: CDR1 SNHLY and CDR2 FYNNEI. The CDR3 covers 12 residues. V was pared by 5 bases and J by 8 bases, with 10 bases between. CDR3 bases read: TGTGCCAGCAGTAAACAGGGCGATGAG. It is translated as CASSKQGDE. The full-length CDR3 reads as CASSKQGDEQFF.